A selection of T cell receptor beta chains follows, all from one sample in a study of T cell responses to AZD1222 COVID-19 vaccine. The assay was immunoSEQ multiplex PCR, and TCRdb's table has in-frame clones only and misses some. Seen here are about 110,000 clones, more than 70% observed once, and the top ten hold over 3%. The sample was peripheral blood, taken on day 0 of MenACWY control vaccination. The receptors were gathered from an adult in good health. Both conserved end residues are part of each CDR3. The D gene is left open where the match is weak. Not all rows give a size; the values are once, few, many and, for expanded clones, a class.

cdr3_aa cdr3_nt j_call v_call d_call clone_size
CSASTSYEQYF TGCAGCGCTTCCACCTCCTACGAGCAGTACTTC TRBJ2-7 TRBV29-1 NA NA
CASSLARDYEQYF TGTGCCAGCAGCTTGGCCAGAGACTACGAGCAGTACTTC TRBJ2-7 TRBV7-3 NA NA
CARRTGGGYGYTF TGTGCCAGGAGGACAGGGGGCGGCTATGGCTACACCTTC TRBJ1-2 TRBV2 TRBD1 NA
CASSYGGVGTEAFF TGTGCCAGCAGTTACGGGGGGGTAGGCACTGAAGCTTTCTTT TRBJ1-1 TRBV6-5 NA NA
CASSLVSGRGIETQYF TGTGCCAGCAGCTTAGTCTCAGGGCGGGGGATAGAGACCCAGTACTTC TRBJ2-5 TRBV7-6 TRBD2 NA
CASSVGQGMDGYTF TGTGCCAGCAGTGTAGGGCAGGGGATGGATGGCTACACCTTC TRBJ1-2 TRBV2 NA NA
CASTPGGGKETQYF TGTGCCAGCACCCCTGGAGGGGGCAAAGAGACCCAGTACTTC TRBJ2-5 TRBV5-6 NA NA
CASSPIDSGDEQFF TGCGCCAGCAGCCCCATTGATAGCGGGGATGAGCAGTTCTTC TRBJ2-1 TRBV5-1 TRBD2 NA
CASRTGNGNQPQHF TGTGCCAGCAGGACCGGGAACGGGAATCAGCCCCAGCATTTT TRBJ1-5 TRBV2 NA NA
CATSGTGGRNQPQHF TGTGCCACTTCCGGGACAGGGGGCCGCAATCAGCCCCAGCATTTT TRBJ1-5 TRBV2 TRBD1 NA
CASSVGGADRGNEKLFF TGTGCCAGCAGCGTAGGAGGGGCCGACAGGGGAAATGAAAAACTGTTTTTT TRBJ1-4 TRBV9 TRBD1 NA
CASSRDRVSTEAFF TGTGCCAGCAGCAGGGACAGGGTATCCACTGAAGCTTTCTTT TRBJ1-1 TRBV6-4 TRBD1 once
CAWSVSVTLTDTQYF TGTGCCTGGAGTGTGTCCGTCACCCTCACAGATACGCAGTATTTT TRBJ2-3 TRBV30 NA NA
CASSPKTGGYNEQFF TGTGCCAGCAGCCCGAAGACAGGGGGATACAATGAGCAGTTCTTC TRBJ2-1 TRBV7-2 TRBD1 NA
CATRAARREGNQPQHF TGTGCCACCAGAGCCGCCCGCCGGGAGGGCAATCAGCCCCAGCATTTT TRBJ1-5 TRBV15 NA once
CASSEVWGTEAFF TGTGCCAGCAGTGAAGTCTGGGGCACTGAAGCTTTCTTT TRBJ1-1 TRBV6-1 NA NA
CASSPTGGRVSYEQYF TGTGCCAGCTCACCTACCGGGGGGAGGGTCTCCTACGAGCAGTACTTC TRBJ2-7 TRBV18 TRBD2 NA
CASSPDISGDTQYF TGTGCCAGCTCACCGGACATTTCTGGGGATACGCAGTATTTT TRBJ2-3 TRBV18 NA NA
CASSLTGGSTDTQYF TGTGCCAGCAGCTTAACCGGGGGAAGCACAGATACGCAGTATTTT TRBJ2-3 TRBV7-3 NA once
CASSLGGQLRDGYTF TGTGCCAGCAGCCTTGGGGGACAGCTGAGAGATGGCTACACCTTC TRBJ1-2 TRBV27 TRBD1 NA
CASSSMDRYNEQFF TGTGCCAGCAGCTCGATGGACAGGTACAATGAGCAGTTCTTC TRBJ2-1 TRBV7-2 TRBD1 NA
CASSQVKSGNQPQHF TGCGCCAGCAGCCAAGTAAAAAGTGGCAATCAGCCCCAGCATTTT TRBJ1-5 TRBV4-1 NA NA
CASSDSGGDYNEQFF TGTGCCAGCAGTGATAGTGGCGGGGATTACAATGAGCAGTTCTTC TRBJ2-1 TRBV6-4 NA few
CASRPRGQDFYGYTF TGTGCCAGCCGGCCCCGGGGACAGGACTTCTATGGCTACACCTTC TRBJ1-2 TRBV19 TRBD1 NA
CASSPGLGALNTEAFF TGCGCCAGCAGCCCCGGACTGGGGGCTTTGAACACTGAAGCTTTCTTT TRBJ1-1 TRBV5-1 NA once
CASSGPGQGWGTEAFF TGCGCCAGCAGCGGCCCCGGACAGGGTTGGGGGACTGAAGCTTTCTTT TRBJ1-1 TRBV5-1 TRBD1 NA
CAWSDRGGYGYTF TGTGCCTGGAGTGACAGGGGGGGATATGGCTACACCTTC TRBJ1-2 TRBV30 TRBD1 NA
CASSLFKGHPEYEQYF TGTGCCAGCAGTTTATTTAAGGGACATCCAGAATACGAGCAGTACTTC TRBJ2-7 TRBV27 NA NA
CASSLTKGNTEAFF TGTGCCAGCAGCTTAACAAAGGGGAACACTGAAGCTTTCTTT TRBJ1-1 TRBV7-9 NA NA
CASSSLVGPSNQPQHF TGTGCCAGCAGCTCCCTCGTTGGACCGAGCAATCAGCCCCAGCATTTT TRBJ1-5 TRBV11-2 NA NA
CASSIIGNTEAFF TGTGCCAGTAGTATAATTGGGAACACTGAAGCTTTCTTT TRBJ1-1 TRBV19 NA NA
CASSLSRGPYGYTF TGTGCCAGCAGTTTATCGAGGGGGCCCTATGGCTACACCTTC TRBJ1-2 TRBV27 TRBD1 NA
CASSTRRRERETQYF TGTGCCAGCAGCACCCGAAGACGGGAAAGGGAGACCCAGTACTTC TRBJ2-5 TRBV11-1 NA NA
CASSLRDYEQYF TGTGCCAGCAGCCTACGGGATTACGAGCAGTACTTC TRBJ2-7 TRBV11-2 NA once
CASSPLGVFGETQYF TGTGCCAGCTCACCACTTGGGGTATTCGGCGAGACCCAGTACTTC TRBJ2-5 TRBV18 NA NA
CASSFGGQAFF TGTGCCAGCAGCTTTGGGGGGCAGGCTTTCTTT TRBJ1-1 TRBV12-3/TRBV12-4 NA NA
CASSPPSNTGELFF TGTGCCAGCTCACCACCGAGCAACACCGGGGAGCTGTTTTTT TRBJ2-2 TRBV18 NA NA
CASITHGRGASYGYTF TGTGCCAGCATCACTCACGGGAGGGGGGCGAGCTATGGCTACACCTTC TRBJ1-2 TRBV28 NA NA
CASSLGQGSFYEQYF TGTGCCAGCAGCTTGGGACAGGGCTCGTTCTACGAGCAGTACTTC TRBJ2-7 TRBV7-2 TRBD1 NA
CASSEGGTEAFF TGTGCCAGCAGCGAAGGCGGGACTGAAGCTTTCTTT TRBJ1-1 TRBV7-3 NA NA
CASLGVTGAQNYGYTF TGTGCCTCTCTAGGAGTGACAGGGGCTCAGAACTATGGCTACACCTTC TRBJ1-2 TRBV28 TRBD1 few
CASRSEQGRETQYF TGTGCCAGTCGATCCGAACAGGGGAGAGAGACCCAGTACTTC TRBJ2-5 TRBV19 TRBD1 NA
CASVRDQGVDYGYTF TGTGCCAGCGTACGAGATCAGGGGGTAGACTATGGCTACACCTTC TRBJ1-2 TRBV5-5 TRBD1 NA